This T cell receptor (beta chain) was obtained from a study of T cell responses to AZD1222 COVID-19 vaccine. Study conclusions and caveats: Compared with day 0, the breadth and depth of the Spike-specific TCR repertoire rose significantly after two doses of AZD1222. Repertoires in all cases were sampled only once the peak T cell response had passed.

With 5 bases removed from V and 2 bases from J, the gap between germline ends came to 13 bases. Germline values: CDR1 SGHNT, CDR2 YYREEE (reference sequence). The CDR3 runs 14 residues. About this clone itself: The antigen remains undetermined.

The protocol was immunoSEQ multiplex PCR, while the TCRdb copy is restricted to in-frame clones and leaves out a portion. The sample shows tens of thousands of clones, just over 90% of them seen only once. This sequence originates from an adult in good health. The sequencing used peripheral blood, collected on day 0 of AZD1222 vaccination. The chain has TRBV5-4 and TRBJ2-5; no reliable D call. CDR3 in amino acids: CASSGTAAQETQYF. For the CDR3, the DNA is TGTGCCAGCAGTGGCACTGCAGCTCAAGAGACCCAGTACTTC.